Each of the 30 T cell receptor beta chains below was sequenced from the same sample in a study of vaccination effects on CD4 cells after COVID-19. Here immunoSEQ multiplex PCR was the method, and the copy in TCRdb shows in-frame clones only, minus some. The data hold approximately 40,000 clones, with 73% observed a single time. No antigens are known for them. After expansion with viral peptide pools in the ViraFEST assay, antigen-specific CD4+ T cells were sequenced. At the end of more than 8 days of culture, CD4+ T cells were isolated. Infection dated between March and December 2020, before the Alpha, Beta and Delta variants reached the United States. The source was CD4+ T cells from PBMCs cultured with a peptide pool, collected before COVID-19 vaccination. Receptor source: a human donor who had a prior SARS-CoV-2 infection.

This sequence joins TRBV2 and TRBJ1-5; D call uncertain. The V end was cut by 6 bases, the J end by 0 bases, with 9 bases between. CDR1 SNHLY and CDR2 FYNNEI come from the germline V gene. The CDR3 has 14 amino acids. In nucleotides, the CDR3 is TGTGCCAGCAGCTACGACCTTAGCAATCAGCCCCAGCATTTT. Its translation: CASSYDLSNQPQHF.

The rearrangement links TRBV18 to TRBJ1-5; D gene ambiguous. This CDR3 has 15 amino acids. The V end was cut by 2 bases, the J end by 4 bases, with 12 bases between. Per germline, CDR1 KGHSH and CDR2 LQKENI. CDR3 sequence: CASSPAKTPNQPQHF. CDR3 bases: TGTGCCAGCTCACCAGCTAAGACACCTAATCAGCCCCAGCATTTT.

This clone has a handful of counts. The V gene is TRBV7-8, the J gene TRBJ2-2, with 12 bases lining up with TRBD2. CDR3 size: 20 residues. The J segment lost 4 bases and the V segment lost 6 bases, leaving 18 bases of the junction unmatched. CDR1 and CDR2 from the germline V gene are SGHVS and FQNEAQ. The CDR3 DNA follows: TGTGCCAGCAGTGTTAGGACAGGGTCTAGCGGGAGGGCGGGCACCGGGGAGCTGTTTTTT. This encodes CASSVRTGSSGRAGTGELFF.

The rearrangement uses TRBV5-1 and TRBJ2-3, with 8 nucleotides matching TRBD1. V shed 5 bases, J shed 2 bases, and the junction held 4 bases outside the gene matches. The germline CDR1 and CDR2 sequences are SGHRS and YFSETQ. CDR3 length: 14 amino acids. CDR3 sequence: CASSPGQDTDTQYF. The CDR3 region has the DNA TGCGCCAGCAGTCCGGGACAGGACACAGATACGCAGTATTTT.

The table lists this clone with a few counts. The chain employs TRBV6-6 and TRBJ2-2; D gene uncertain. This CDR3 has 13 amino acids. V dropped 6 bases and J dropped 0 bases, with 5 bases sitting between them. Germline V gene sequence: CDR1 MNHNY, CDR2 SVGAGI (reference sequence). The CDR3 nucleotides are TGTGCCAGCAGGATTTCGAACACCGGGGAGCTGTTTTTT. It specifies CASRISNTGELFF.

The V gene is TRBV7-9, the J gene TRBJ1-5; tentative D call: TRBD1 (5 bases). Per the germline V gene, CDR1 is SEHNR and CDR2 is FQNEAQ (reference sequence). CDR3 length: 16 residues. V was pared by 4 bases and J by 4 bases, with 17 bases between. The CDR3 DNA reads TGTGCCAGCAGCTCAACGTTGGGGACGGTGAATCAGCCCCAGCATTTT. Protein product: CASSSTLGTVNQPQHF.

The rearrangement uses TRBV2 and TRBJ1-5, with D possibly TRBD1 on 5 matching bases. The CDR3 runs 13 residues. V lost 8 bases and J lost 8, with 16 bases in between. Germline V gene lookup returns CDR1 SNHLY and CDR2 FYNNEI. CDR3 coding DNA: TGTGCCAGCCGGGATTCGGGGGGTGAGCCCCAGCATTTT. This sequence encodes CASRDSGGEPQHF.

J is TRBJ2-7 and V is TRBV19; the match to TRBD2 covers 7 bases. Germline CDR1 is LNHDA and CDR2 is SQIVND (reference sequence). The CDR3 loop spans 16 amino acids. After removal of 3 bases from V and 1 base from J, the junction contained 9 bases not matched to a gene. In DNA form, the CDR3 reads TGTGCCAGTAGTATGGGGGTGGGTAGCGGGTCCTACGAGCAGTACTTC. Its protein product is CASSMGVGSGSYEQYF.

The chain uses TRBV11-3 and TRBJ1-3; weak D call: TRBD1 (6 bases). Trimming removed 6 bases at V and 4 bases at J, with 10 bases between. The germline V gene has CDR1 SGHNT and CDR2 YENEEA. The CDR3 consists of 13 residues. The DNA for the CDR3 is TGTGCCAGCAGGCGTGACAGGGGAAACACCATATATTTT. Protein product: CASRRDRGNTIYF.

To note about this clone: A junction end diverges from the germline sequence, so it may reflect a read error. The rearrangement joins TRBV3-1 (or the pseudogene TRBV3-2) to TRBJ2-7, with a tentative D call TRBD2 (5 bases). This CDR3 comprises 17 residues. The germline CDR1 and CDR2 sequences are LGHDT and YNNKEL (reference sequence). The CDR3 spells CASSLLRLRNPLKDQNF. In nucleotides, the CDR3 is TGTGCCAGCAGCCTTCTCAGACTACGAAACCCACTTAAGGACCAAAACTTC.

The CDR3 is CASSRGTPSPDTQYF. CDR3 DNA sequence: TGTGCCAGCAGCCGCGGGACGCCTAGTCCAGATACGCAGTATTTT. The chain joins TRBV7-3 to TRBJ2-3; tentative D call: TRBD2 (6 bases). CDR1 and CDR2 from the germline V gene are SGHTA and FQGTGA. Trimming left V 5 bases short and J 4 bases short, with 16 bases between. This CDR3 comprises 15 residues.

This clone was seen a handful of times. This chain uses TRBV11-2 with TRBJ2-6; D is tentatively TRBD1 or TRBD2 (5 bases each). V was pared by 4 bases and J by 0 bases, with 16 bases between. CDR1 SGHAT and CDR2 FQNNGV come from the germline V gene. The CDR3 is 18 amino acids. As DNA, the CDR3 is TGTGCCAGCAGCTCGGACCTTTGGGGGAGCTCTGGGGCCAACGTCCTGACTTTC. Translation gives CASSSDLWGSSGANVLTF.

The genes are TRBV7-9 and TRBJ2-3; TRBD2 is a possible D gene (6 bases). The CDR3 runs 14 residues. CDR1 SEHNR and CDR2 FQNEAQ come from the germline V gene (reference sequence). V lost 5 bases, J lost 5 bases, and 14 bases lay in between. The CDR3 protein is CASSHRDWQDTQYF. In DNA, the CDR3 is TGTGCCAGCAGCCATCGGGACTGGCAAGATACGCAGTATTTT. The full variable domain, rest sourced from reference TRBV7-9 and TRBJ2-3, is DTGVSQNPRHKITKRGQNVTFRCDPISEHNRLYWYRQTLGQGPEFLTYFQNEAQLEKSRLLSDRFSAERPKGSFSTLEIQRTEQGDSAMYLCASSHRDWQDTQYFGPGTRLTVL.

The chain links TRBV19 to TRBJ1-1; unclear D gene. The CDR3 extends over 14 amino acids. V was shortened by 3 bases and J by 5 bases, with 13 bases between the two germline ends. Germline loops: CDR1 LNHDA, CDR2 SQIVND (reference sequence). CDR3 amino acids: CASSITWEVTEAFF. DNA of the CDR3: TGTGCCAGTAGTATTACTTGGGAAGTTACTGAAGCTTTCTTT.

The chain is built from TRBV19 and TRBJ1-1; D not certain. The ends were cut back, 3 bases at V and 0 bases at J, with 11 bases in the middle. CDR3 length: 15 amino acids. The germline CDR1 and CDR2 sequences are LNHDA and SQIVND (reference sequence). In DNA form, the CDR3 reads TGTGCCAGTAGTATGAGTACAAGCATGAACACTGAAGCTTTCTTT. Its protein product is CASSMSTSMNTEAFF.

The chain's CDR3 is CASSPPGTDTQYF. As DNA, the CDR3 is TGTGCCAGCAGCCCTCCCGGCACAGATACGCAGTATTTT. The rearrangement links TRBV7-2 to TRBJ2-3; D not resolved. From germline, CDR1 is SGHTA and CDR2 FQGNSA. V lost 5 bases and J lost 1, with 7 bases in between. This CDR3 contains 13 residues.

The genes are TRBV6-1 and TRBJ2-1, with D tentatively TRBD2 (5 bases). Trimming cost V 2 bases and J 6 bases, with 17 bases left between them. The CDR3 is 16 amino acids. Germline loops: CDR1 MNHNS, CDR2 SASEGT. The chain's CDR3 is CASSERLRQAGNEQFF. CDR3 bases: TGTGCCAGCAGTGAAAGGCTTCGGCAGGCGGGCAATGAGCAGTTCTTC.

The V and J genes are TRBV5-6 and TRBJ2-7, with 11 nucleotides matching TRBD2. This CDR3 region has 14 residues. CDR1 and CDR2 from the germline V gene are SGHDT and YYEEEE. V lost 4 bases to trimming and J lost 7 bases; unmatched junction nucleotides: 7. CDR3 coding DNA: TGTGCCAGCAGCAGTAGCGGGGGGGCTGGGGAGCAGTACTTC. It specifies CASSSSGGAGEQYF.

This clone was seen once. The CDR3 region is CASARGVGLADTQYF. In DNA form, the CDR3 reads TGTGCCAGCGCCCGGGGGGTGGGTCTGGCAGATACGCAGTATTTT. This chain links TRBV11-2 with TRBJ2-3; 7 positions match TRBD2. Trimming took 8 bases from V and 4 from J; bases not matched to a gene: 12. This CDR3 region has 15 residues. The germline V gene encodes CDR1 SGHAT and CDR2 FQNNGV.

CDR3: CASSKNVAGGPYNEQFF. The CDR3 DNA follows: TGTGCCAGCAGCAAAAATGTGGCGGGAGGGCCCTACAATGAGCAGTTCTTC. This chain uses TRBV11-3 with TRBJ2-1; 9 nucleotides line up with TRBD2. J lost 2 bases, V lost 5 bases, and 10 bases had no gene match. Per the germline V gene, CDR1 is SGHNT and CDR2 is YENEEA. This CDR3 has 17 residues.

The chain combines TRBV14 with TRBJ2-1; D might be TRBD2 (5 bases). V lost 0 bases and J lost 13, with 13 bases in between. Germline values: CDR1 SGHDN, CDR2 FVKESK. The CDR3 spans 13 residues. CDR3 region: CASSQDPDLGQFF. Here the CDR3 DNA reads TGTGCCAGCAGCCAAGATCCGGACTTAGGTCAGTTCTTC.

This clone was counted between two and nine times. V gene TRBV10-1 combines with J gene TRBJ2-3; no reliable D call. Germline values: CDR1 WNHNN, CDR2 SYGVQD (reference sequence). V was shortened by 3 bases and J by 0 bases, with 16 bases between the two germline ends. This CDR3 has 17 amino acids. Written as DNA, the CDR3 is TGCGCCAGCAGTGAAGAGTCCGCAGGATCCAGCACAGATACGCAGTATTTT. The encoded protein is CASSEESAGSSTDTQYF.

The chain links TRBV2 to TRBJ1-1, with D perhaps TRBD1 (6 bases). Per germline, CDR1 SNHLY and CDR2 FYNNEI. This CDR3 spans 14 amino acids. V was trimmed by 6 bases and J by 1 base, leaving 12 bases between them. The CDR3 loop reads CASRTGSKNTEAFF. CDR3 sequence (DNA): TGTGCCAGCAGGACAGGCTCCAAGAACACTGAAGCTTTCTTT. The full variable domain, its missing parts supplied by reference TRBV2 and TRBJ1-1, is EPEVTQTPSHQVTQMGQEVILRCVPISNHLYFYWYRQILGQKVEFLVSFYNNEISEKSEIFDDQFSVERPDGSNFTLKIRSTKLEDSAMYFCASRTGSKNTEAFFGQGTRLTVV.

This rearrangement joins TRBV7-9 to TRBJ2-1; possibly TRBD1 or TRBD2 for D (6 bases each). The ends were cut back, 5 bases at V and 8 bases at J, with 19 bases in the middle. This CDR3 has 15 amino acids. From germline, CDR1 is SEHNR and CDR2 FQNEAQ (reference sequence). The CDR3: CASSHGGHDFDEQFF. Here the CDR3 DNA reads TGTGCCAGCAGCCACGGGGGCCACGACTTCGATGAGCAGTTCTTC.

This clone was seen more than once but under ten times. The chain employs TRBV11-3 and TRBJ2-1; tentatively, D is TRBD2 (6 bases). The CDR3 totals 17 residues. The V end lost 2 bases, the J end lost 2 bases, and 16 bases lay between the germline ends. Germline CDR1 SGHNT, CDR2 YENEEA. CDR3 coding DNA: TGTGCCAGCAGCTTAATTCGGACACTAGCCGCCTACAATGAGCAGTTCTTC. As protein: CASSLIRTLAAYNEQFF.

The V gene is TRBV10-3, the J gene TRBJ2-7; 8 bases map to TRBD1. The germline V gene encodes CDR1 ENHRY and CDR2 SYGVKD. The CDR3 loop spans 14 amino acids. The ends lost 4 bases at V and 6 bases at J; junction bases unmatched: 8. The CDR3 bases are TGTGCCATCAGTGCGGACAGGGTGGACATCGAGCAGTACTTC. Translation: CAISADRVDIEQYF.

V gene TRBV11-3 combines with J gene TRBJ2-7, with D perhaps matching TRBD1 (6 bases). The germline V gene encodes CDR1 SGHNT and CDR2 YENEEA. The CDR3 totals 14 residues. The ends were cut back, 5 bases at V and 5 bases at J, with 16 bases in the middle. CDR3 sequence reads: CASSPDTGNDEQYF. The CDR3 nucleotides are TGTGCCAGCAGCCCTGATACAGGGAATGACGAGCAGTACTTC.

The rearrangement uses TRBV20-1 and TRBJ1-1; possibly TRBD1 for D (5 bases). V was clipped by 6 bases and J by 2 bases, with 16 bases between them. The CDR3 is 14 residues long. Germline assignment: CDR1 DFQATT and CDR2 SNEGSKA (reference sequence). CDR3 protein: CSASDGGSNTEAFF. CDR3 DNA: TGCAGTGCCAGTGATGGGGGGTCCAACACTGAAGCTTTCTTT.

The chain is built from TRBV6-5 and TRBJ1-2, with D maybe TRBD1 (6 bases). V lost 4 bases, J lost 5 bases, and 14 bases lay in between. Looked up from germline, CDR1 is MNHEY and CDR2 is SVGAGI. The CDR3 length is 14 residues. In DNA form, the CDR3 reads TGTGCCAGCAGTTCACCGGGGGGCGGGTATGGCTACACCTTC. Protein product: CASSSPGGGYGYTF.

This chain connects TRBV5-4 to TRBJ2-1, with TRBD2 matching 8 bases. Trimming removed 4 bases from V and 0 bases from J; junction bases left unmatched: 6. The CDR3 is 16 residues long. Germline V gives CDR1 SGHNT, CDR2 YYREEE (reference sequence). The CDR3 region is CASSPFGRVSYNEQFF. As DNA, the CDR3 is TGTGCCAGCAGCCCCTTCGGGAGGGTCTCCTACAATGAGCAGTTCTTC.